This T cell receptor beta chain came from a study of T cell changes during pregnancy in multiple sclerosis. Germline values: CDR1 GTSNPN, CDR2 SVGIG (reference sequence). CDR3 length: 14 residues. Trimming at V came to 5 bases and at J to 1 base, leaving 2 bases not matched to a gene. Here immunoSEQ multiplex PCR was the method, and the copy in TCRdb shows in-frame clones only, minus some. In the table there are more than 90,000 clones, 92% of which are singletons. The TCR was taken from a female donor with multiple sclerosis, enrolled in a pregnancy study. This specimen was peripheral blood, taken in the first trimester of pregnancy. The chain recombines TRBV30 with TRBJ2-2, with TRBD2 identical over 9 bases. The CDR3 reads CAWDSGRNTGELFF. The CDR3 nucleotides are TGTGCCTGGGATAGCGGGAGGAACACCGGGGAGCTGTTTTTT.